Many counts were recorded for the clone carrying this TCR beta chain. Trimming took off 5 bases at V and 6 bases at J, with 11 bases between the two ends. Germline CDR1 and CDR2: SEHNR and FQNEAQ (reference sequence). This CDR3 spans 13 amino acids. This entry comes from a study of molecular identifiers for immune sequencing clone quantification. From the PCR reads, TCRdb called clonotypes with MiXCR, one entry per CDR3 protein. Among 45,000 to 65,000 distinct CDR3 sequences, 20% to 25% were seen once, and the ten largest hold approximately 1.9%. The sample consisted of naive CD8+ T cells from blood, with Jurkat cell RNA spiked in. The sample's subset: FACS-sorted CD8+CD4-CCR7+CD45RA+ naive T cells. The receptor was isolated from a human donor in good health. Some libraries in this study had Jurkat cell RNA spiked in. The chain links TRBV7-9 to TRBJ1-5; D is uncertain. CDR3 protein: CASSQLPSQPQHF. CDR3 nucleotide sequence: TGTGCCAGCAGCCAACTCCCCAGTCAGCCCCAGCATTTT.